The rows below give T cell receptor beta chains drawn from one sample of a study of shared clonotypes between healthy human individuals. Here immunoSEQ multiplex PCR was the method, and the copy in TCRdb shows in-frame clones only, minus some. The sample yields hundreds of thousands of clones, 90% to 96% seen once. The sample comprised naive CD4+ T cells sorted from blood. The receptors come from a woman aged 25 to 39 in good health. The CDR3 runs from the conserved cysteine through the conserved F or W. A D gene is named only where the DNA matches it firmly. Size is omitted from some rows. Given values are once, few, many or a class for expanded clones.

d_call,clone_size,v_call,j_call,cdr3_nt,cdr3_aa
.,.,TRBV7-9,TRBJ1-6,TGTGCCAGCAGCCGCGGGACGAATTCACCCCTCCACTTT,CASSRGTNSPLHF
.,.,TRBV7-3,TRBJ2-1,TGTGCCAGCAGCTTAAGTCGGGGAAGATCCTACAATGAGCAGTTCTTC,CASSLSRGRSYNEQFF
TRBD2,once,TRBV10-1,TRBJ2-1,TGCGCCAGCAGTGAGTCGACGGGAGGTAGCGGCAATGAGCAGTTCTTC,CASSESTGGSGNEQFF
.,once,TRBV28,TRBJ2-1,TGTGCCAGCAGTCTCGGGTTGTCCAATGAGCAGTTCTTC,CASSLGLSNEQFF
TRBD2,.,TRBV5-1,TRBJ2-3,TGCGCCAGCAGCTTTTGGACTAGCGGGAGTGGAGATACGCAGTATTTT,CASSFWTSGSGDTQYF
.,.,TRBV7-9,TRBJ2-7,TGTGCCAGCAGCCCCCCCCTGGGGCCGCCCTACGAGCAGTACTTC,CASSPPLGPPYEQYF
.,.,TRBV11-3,TRBJ2-5,TGTGCCAGCAGCCCGGGACATAACCAAGAGACCCAGTACTTC,CASSPGHNQETQYF
TRBD1,.,TRBV19,TRBJ2-1,TGTGCCAGTACTTTACAGGGGGTCCCCTACAATGAGCAGTTCTTC,CASTLQGVPYNEQFF
TRBD2,.,TRBV4-2,TRBJ2-3,TGTGCCAGCAGCCAAATTAGCGGGAGGGAACCACTTGGGTTCACAGATACGCAGTATTTT,CASSQISGREPLGFTDTQYF
TRBD1,.,TRBV7-9,TRBJ2-2,TGTGCCAGCAGCTCTTCCTACAGGGGTGGCACCGGGGAGCTGTTTTTT,CASSSSYRGGTGELFF
TRBD2,.,TRBV10-1,TRBJ2-3,TGCGCCAGCAGTGACGGGAGGGTGGGGGCAGATACGCAGTATTTT,CASSDGRVGADTQYF
TRBD2,.,TRBV7-9,TRBJ2-1,TGTGCCAGCAGCTCTAGCGGACACTCCTACAATGAGCAGTTCTTC,CASSSSGHSYNEQFF
.,.,TRBV2,TRBJ2-3,TGTGCCAGCAGTGATGGATCAGATACGCAGTATTTT,CASSDGSDTQYF
.,.,TRBV7-3,TRBJ2-6,TGTGCCAGCAGCTTTGTACGAGTGGCTGGGGCCAACGTCCTGACTTTC,CASSFVRVAGANVLTF
.,.,TRBV19,TRBJ2-5,TGTGCCAGTAAGGTCGAAGAGACCCAGTACTTC,CASKVEETQYF
.,.,TRBV5-1,TRBJ1-4,TGCGCCAGCAGCTTGAGCGGGTCCCATGAAAAACTGTTTTTT,CASSLSGSHEKLFF
.,.,TRBV5-1,TRBJ2-7,TGCGCCAGCAGCCCTGTACAAAGCTCCTACGAGCAGTACTTC,CASSPVQSSYEQYF
.,.,TRBV5-1,TRBJ1-1,TGCGCCAGCAGCCTCGCAGAAGACACTGAAGCTTTCTTT,CASSLAEDTEAFF
TRBD2,.,TRBV10-1,TRBJ2-5,TGCGCCAGCAGTGAAGGGGCGGGAGTGGAGACCCAGTACTTC,CASSEGAGVETQYF
.,.,TRBV20-1,TRBJ1-1,TGCAGTGCTAGGACAGGATTTCTCGCTTTCTTT,CSARTGFLAFF
TRBD1,.,TRBV7-2,TRBJ2-2,TGTGCCAGCAGCAAAGGGGGACAGGGTCCCGGGGAGCTGTTTTTT,CASSKGGQGPGELFF
.,.,TRBV4-1,TRBJ2-2,TGCGCCAGCAGCCAAGAAGCCCCGCCGAACACCGGGGAGCTGTTTTTT,CASSQEAPPNTGELFF
TRBD1,.,TRBV19,TRBJ1-2,TGTGCCAGTAGTGTGCAGGGGGCGAGCGGTGGCTACACCTTC,CASSVQGASGGYTF
.,once,TRBV5-6,TRBJ2-3,TGTGCCAGCAGCTTCTTAGATACGCAGTATTTT,CASSFLDTQYF
.,.,TRBV13,TRBJ2-1,TGTGCCGCGGGGGCCAATACGGGACTGGAAAGCAATGAGCAGTTCTTC,CAAGANTGLESNEQFF
TRBD2,.,TRBV28,TRBJ2-7,TGTGCCAGCAGTTCAGGGACTAGCGGGAGTTACGAGCAGTACTTC,CASSSGTSGSYEQYF
.,.,TRBV19,TRBJ2-4,TGTGCCAGTCAGGACAGTCCGGAGAACATTCAGTACTTC,CASQDSPENIQYF
.,.,TRBV19,TRBJ1-5,TGTGCCAGTAGCGGGGGCAGGTATTATCAGCCCCAGCATTTT,CASSGGRYYQPQHF
.,.,TRBV28,TRBJ2-5,TGTGCCAGCAGTTCCGTATTGGACTTCCAAGAGACCCAGTACTTC,CASSSVLDFQETQYF
TRBD1,few,TRBV7-2,TRBJ1-2,TGTGCCAGCAGCCCCGCCTGGGAGGGACAGGGGGCGAATGGCTACACCTTC,CASSPAWEGQGANGYTF
.,.,TRBV5-1,TRBJ2-3,TGCGCCAGCAGCTTGGCAAGCACAGATACGCAGTATTTT,CASSLASTDTQYF
.,.,TRBV10-2,TRBJ2-5,TGCGCCAGCAGAGACCATTCCTCCCAAGAGACCCAGTACTTC,CASRDHSSQETQYF
TRBD2,.,TRBV19,TRBJ2-7,TGTGCCAGTAGTTCCCTAGCGGGAGTGGTCTACGAGCAGTACTTC,CASSSLAGVVYEQYF
.,.,TRBV29-1,TRBJ2-7,TGCAGCGTTGAGTATAGGGGAGGCGAGCAGTACTTC,CSVEYRGGEQYF
.,.,TRBV10-2,TRBJ2-7,TGCGCCACCTCCCCCGGGCAAGGGAACGAGCAGTACTTC,CATSPGQGNEQYF
TRBD2,.,TRBV27,TRBJ2-1,TGTGCCAGCAGTAAGGGACTAGCGAATTACAATGAGCAGTTCTTC,CASSKGLANYNEQFF
.,.,TRBV27,TRBJ1-1,TGTGCCAGCAGTTCTCACGTACGGAACACTGAAGCTTTCTTT,CASSSHVRNTEAFF
TRBD1,.,TRBV27,TRBJ1-4,TGTGCCAGCAGTCGCCAGGGGGAAACTAATGAAAAACTGTTTTTT,CASSRQGETNEKLFF
.,.,TRBV10-1,TRBJ2-7,TGCGCCAGCAGGCCGGGGGGCAGCTCCTACGAGCAGTACTTC,CASRPGGSSYEQYF
.,.,TRBV10-2,TRBJ2-7,TGCGCCAGCAGTGATCCGGGCGGTACAGGGCCTTCGGAGCAGTACTTC,CASSDPGGTGPSEQYF